The T cell receptor (beta chain) under discussion was sequenced for a study of shared clonotypes between healthy human individuals. Study context: The plates for each donor numbered three CD4 naive, three CD4 memory, two CD8 naive and one CD8 memory. Study-wide results and limits: Among four donors, roughly 5% of naive CD4 clonotypes were found in common.

V lost 4 bases and J lost 3, with 14 bases in between. The CDR3 extends over 14 amino acids. Germline lookup yields CDR1 SGHRS and CDR2 YFSETQ. Samples underwent the assay at deep level. Only in-frame clones appear in the TCRdb table, and some are missing; sequencing was by immunoSEQ multiplex PCR. The repertoire holds 1.4 million to 1.5 million clones, approximately 97% seen once, with 1% to 1.5% in the top ten. As to this clone: Antigen: not known.

This receptor was taken from a man under 40 in good health. The chain is built from TRBV5-1 and TRBJ2-7; tentatively, D is TRBD1 (5 bases). Sequencing was carried out using naive CD4+ T cells sorted from blood. The subset denotes: CD45RA+ positively selected. CDR3 in amino acids: CASSLQTENYEQYF. The CDR3 region has the DNA TGCGCCAGCAGCCTCCAGACAGAAAACTACGAGCAGTACTTC.